One and the same sample provided the 18 T cell receptor beta chains below, sequenced in a study of patients and donors after allogeneic stem cell transplantation. TCRdb itself ran the RT-PCR reads through MiXCR, one entry per CDR3 protein. The data contain some 150,000 distinct CDR3 sequences, about a third of them singletons. The sequencing input was blood, either unsorted or a sorted T cell fraction (not recorded which). These receptors came from a human donor who was either an allogeneic HSCT recipient or a stem cell or donor lymphocyte infusion donor (not recorded which). It is not recorded whose cells these are; they may come from a transplant donor.

There are a few counts of this clonotype. V usage is TRBV7-2 and J usage is TRBJ1-2, with D possibly being TRBD1 (6 bases). The CDR3 contains 14 residues. In germline, CDR1 is SGHTA, CDR2 FQGNSA. Trimming cost V 1 base and J 8 bases, with 14 bases left between them. The CDR3: CASSLDPGAGGYTF. DNA for the CDR3: TGTGCCAGCAGCTTAGACCCGGGGGCTGGCGGCTACACCTTC.

CDR3 region: CASSQEDRALSTDTQYF. The CDR3 nucleotides are TGCGCCAGCAGCCAAGAGGACAGGGCCCTTAGCACAGATACGCAGTATTTT. The V and J genes are TRBV4-3 and TRBJ2-3; TRBD1 matches 8 bases. V dropped 0 bases and J dropped 0; count of bases not matched to a gene: 5. Germline V gene lookup returns CDR1 LGHNA and CDR2 YSLEER. This CDR3 has 17 amino acids.

The CDR3 DNA reads as TGTGCCAGCAGTTTAGCGCATCCCGGGACAGGGCAGCCCCAGCATTTT. The encoded protein is CASSLAHPGTGQPQHF. The chain is built from TRBV12-3 or TRBV12-4 and TRBJ1-5; 9 positions agree with TRBD1. J was trimmed by 7 bases and V by 0 bases; bases with no gene match: 7. The CDR3 length is 16 residues.

In its sample, this clonotype was seen a few times. The chain carries TRBV7-2 and TRBJ1-5; D uncertain. Germline V gives CDR1 SGHTA, CDR2 FQGNSA. Trimming removed 1 base at V and 4 bases at J, with 11 bases between. The CDR3 extends over 15 amino acids. CDR3 residues: CASSLVLAANQPQHF. Written as DNA, the CDR3 is TGTGCCAGCAGCTTAGTCTTGGCAGCTAATCAGCCCCAGCATTTT.

The chain combines TRBV29-1 with TRBJ1-1; 7 bases map to TRBD1. The CDR3 sequence is 14 residues long. V shed 3 bases and J 4 bases; nucleotides not matched to a gene: 8. CDR1 is SQVTM, CDR2 ANQGSEA, per germline. In nucleotides, the CDR3 is TGCAGCGTTGAGGGAGGCCAGGGGGGCACTGAAGCTTTCTTT. Encoded protein: CSVEGGQGGTEAFF.

The rearrangement uses TRBV10-3 and TRBJ1-5; no clear D. This CDR3 contains 11 residues. V gave up 10 bases and J gave up 8 bases, with 12 bases separating them. Germline CDR1 and CDR2: ENHRY and SYGVKD. The CDR3 nucleotides read TGTGCCACCGGTGGGGTAGAGCCCCAGCATTTT. Protein sequence: CATGGVEPQHF.

This clonotype occurred a few times. The chain combines TRBV20-1 with TRBJ1-1; TRBD1 is a possible D gene (5 bases). CDR1 and CDR2 from the germline V gene are DFQATT and SNEGSKA (reference sequence). The ends were cut back, 8 bases at V and 5 bases at J, with 9 bases in the middle. The CDR3 is made up of 10 amino acids. Here the CDR3 reads CSLRDTEAFF. CDR3 in DNA: TGCAGTCTCAGGGATACTGAAGCTTTCTTT.

The sample holds many counts of this clonotype. DNA for the CDR3: TGCAGTGCTAGAGAGGTCTCGGCTAGCGTAAGGGGGGAGCAGTACGTC. Translating it yields CSAREVSASVRGEQYV. The chain recombines TRBV20-1 with TRBJ2-7, with D perhaps matching TRBD1 or TRBD2 (6 bases each). Germline loops: CDR1 DFQATT, CDR2 SNEGSKA (reference sequence). Deletions cut 0 bases from V and 7 bases from J, with 22 bases between. This CDR3 spans 16 amino acids.

The chain has TRBV10-3 and TRBJ2-3, with 8 bases matching TRBD1. With V trimmed by 10 bases and J by 1 base, 7 bases remained unmatched. The CDR3 is 14 amino acids. In germline, CDR1 is ENHRY, CDR2 SYGVKD. The CDR3 DNA reads TGTGCCACCAGACAGGGGTTGGGCACAGATACGCAGTATTTT. Translation gives CATRQGLGTDTQYF.

This clonotype turned up a few times. The chain links TRBV12-3 or TRBV12-4 to TRBJ1-4; unclear D gene. CDR3 length: 14 residues. V dropped 4 bases and J dropped 4 bases, with 10 bases sitting between them. The CDR3 nucleotides are TGTGCCAGCAGTTCCCGGAGAAATAATGAAAAACTGTTTTTT. Amino acid sequence: CASSSRRNNEKLFF.

This chain joins TRBV7-8 and TRBJ1-5; perhaps TRBD1 as D (5 bases). The CDR3 contains 16 residues. Germline CDR1 SGHVS, CDR2 FQNEAQ. Deletions cut 5 bases from V and 1 base from J, with 15 bases between. CDR3 nucleotide sequence: TGTGCCAGCAGCCTATTAGCAGGGCCCAGCAATCAGCCCCAGCATTTT. It specifies CASSLLAGPSNQPQHF.

This clonotype was observed once. CDR3 coding DNA: TGTGCCATCAGTGATGCGGGGAGTAGGGATACGCAGTATTTT. This sequence encodes CAISDAGSRDTQYF. The chain links TRBV10-3 to TRBJ2-3; maybe TRBD2 (6 bases). Trimming took 3 bases from V and 6 from J, leaving 13 bases between them. The CDR3 runs 14 residues. The germline gives CDR1 ENHRY, CDR2 SYGVKD.

The chain links TRBV12-3 or TRBV12-4 to TRBJ2-3; 9 bases map to TRBD2. Losses at the gene ends were 5 bases for V and 4 bases for J; bases not matched to a gene: 7. The CDR3 runs 15 residues. The CDR3 DNA reads TGTGCCAGCAGTGCGGGGGGGCCGTTTGCAGATACGCAGTATTTT. Translating gives CASSAGGPFADTQYF.

The chain combines TRBV30 with TRBJ1-1; D might be TRBD1 (5 bases). The CDR3 extends over 15 amino acids. The V gene lost 0 bases and the J gene lost 4 bases, with 15 bases spanning the gap. CDR1 GTSNPN and CDR2 SVGIG come from the germline V gene (reference sequence). The CDR3 sequence is CAWSVGTAVATEAFF. The DNA for the CDR3 is TGTGCCTGGAGTGTCGGGACTGCTGTAGCCACTGAAGCTTTCTTT.

This sequence joins TRBV6-5 and TRBJ1-1; 7 nucleotides match TRBD1. Per germline, CDR1 MNHEY and CDR2 SVGAGI. The CDR3 sequence is 13 residues long. J was trimmed by 6 bases and V by 7 bases; bases with no gene match: 8. The CDR3 here is CASNPDRASEAFF. In nucleotides, the CDR3 is TGTGCCAGCAATCCCGACAGGGCTTCTGAAGCTTTCTTT.

This chain connects TRBV6-6 to TRBJ2-3; TRBD2 aligns across 9 bases. Trimming removed 2 bases from V and 0 bases from J; junction bases left unmatched: 9. The germline gives CDR1 MNHNY, CDR2 SVGAGI (reference sequence). The CDR3 is made up of 18 amino acids. The DNA for the CDR3 is TGTGCCAGCAGTTACCTGCTAGCGGGACCCACTAGCACAGATACGCAGTATTTT. Translated: CASSYLLAGPTSTDTQYF.

This clonotype was counted only a few times. This rearrangement joins TRBV27 to TRBJ2-2; D unclear. V lost 0 bases and J lost 6, with 11 bases in between. Germline V lookup: CDR1 MNHEY, CDR2 SMNVEV (reference sequence). The CDR3 covers 15 residues. CDR3 loop: CASSLSMMAAGELFF. CDR3 in DNA: TGTGCCAGCAGTTTATCGATGATGGCGGCCGGGGAGCTGTTTTTT.

The chain employs TRBV20-1 and TRBJ2-1, with 13 bases identical to TRBD2. The CDR3 is 19 amino acids. From germline, CDR1 is DFQATT and CDR2 SNEGSKA (reference sequence). V trimming: 0 bases; J trimming: 0 bases; junction bases outside the gene matches: 8. CDR3 nucleotide sequence: TGCAGTGCTAGAGATGCGGGACTAGCGGGACACAGCTCCTACAATGAGCAGTTCTTC. Amino acids: CSARDAGLAGHSSYNEQFF.